Each of the 29 T cell receptor beta chains below was sequenced from the same sample in a study of regulatory T cells in long-lasting Graves disease. Building the TCR beta libraries relied on iRepertoire HTBI primers, and CDR3 regions underwent Arm-PCR. TCRdb itself ran the multiplex PCR reads through MiXCR, one entry per CDR3 protein. The sample lists roughly 500,000 distinct CDR3 sequences; around 21% were seen once. Described time point: persistent/refractory GD, antithyroid drugs over 5 years with positive TRAb. Isolated PBMC RNA provided the starting material for the TCR library. The source material was peripheral blood mononuclear cells (PBMCs), sampled when the disease was refractory, from a patient treated with antithyroid drugs. The receptors here all came from a female donor with Graves disease.

This clonotype came up a few times. The chain has TRBV5-8 and TRBJ1-5; no firm D call. Germline loops: CDR1 SGHTS, CDR2 YDEGEE. The CDR3 contains 14 residues. With 4 bases removed from V and 0 bases from J, the gap between germline ends came to 8 bases. The CDR3 nucleotides read TGTGCCAGCAGCATGACAAGTAGCAATCAGCCCCAGCATTTT. This codes for CASSMTSSNQPQHF.

This clonotype was counted between two and nine times. This chain uses TRBV29-1 with TRBJ2-7; 7 nucleotides agree with TRBD1. The CDR3 runs 13 residues. Germline CDR1 SQVTM, CDR2 ANQGSEA. Trimming cost V 5 bases and J 1 base; bases outside gene matches: 5. CDR3 coding DNA: TGCAGCGTTAGACAGGGCCCTTCCTACGAGCAGTACTTC. It encodes CSVRQGPSYEQYF.

Points on this clonotype: A clone one base away is much larger, so this may be a read error. V gene TRBV2 combines with J gene TRBJ1-1; no reliable D call. The V and J ends lost 6 bases and 4 bases respectively, with 6 bases between them. The CDR3 has 11 amino acids. Germline assignment: CDR1 SNHLY and CDR2 FYNNEI. CDR3 DNA sequence: TGTGCCAGCAGGGAGAGCACTGAAGCTTTCTTT. Protein: CASRESTEAFF.

This clonotype was seen a few times. The CDR3 loop is CASSEIAGHGTQYF. The CDR3 DNA follows: TGTGCCAGCAGTGAAATCGCGGGGCACGGTACGCAGTATTTT. The genes are TRBV2 and TRBJ2-3, with a possible D match to TRBD2 (6 bases). This CDR3 spans 14 amino acids. From germline, CDR1 is SNHLY and CDR2 FYNNEI. The V end was cut by 2 bases, the J end by 8 bases, with 14 bases between.

V usage is TRBV19 and J usage is TRBJ2-2; D may be TRBD1 (7 bases). Germline CDR1 LNHDA, CDR2 SQIVND (reference sequence). V lost 1 base and J lost 4, with 10 bases in between. The CDR3 is made up of 15 amino acids. CDR3 DNA: TGTGCCAGTAGTATAGGGAGGGGGCGCACCGGGGAGCTGTTTTTT. It codes for CASSIGRGRTGELFF.

This clonotype came up many times. The rearrangement uses TRBV7-8 and TRBJ2-7; TRBD1 aligns across 8 bases. Germline loops: CDR1 SGHVS, CDR2 FQNEAQ. V was clipped by 0 bases and J by 3 bases; unmatched bases: 7. This CDR3 contains 16 residues. CDR3 in amino acids: CASSLAPQGGIYEQYF. The CDR3 bases are TGTGCCAGCAGCTTAGCTCCACAGGGGGGAATCTACGAGCAGTACTTC.

This clonotype was found many times. J is TRBJ1-1 and V is TRBV3-1, with TRBD1 identical over 7 bases. Germline CDR1 is LGHDT and CDR2 is YNNKEL (reference sequence). CDR3 length: 15 amino acids. The ends lost 3 bases at V and 1 base at J; junction bases unmatched: 5. Here the CDR3 reads CASSQKTGTNTEAFF. The CDR3 coding sequence is TGTGCCAGCAGCCAGAAGACAGGGACGAACACTGAAGCTTTCTTT.

The chain employs TRBV19 and TRBJ1-1; 8 bases match TRBD1. This CDR3 is built from 15 residues. J lost 7 bases, V lost 1 base, and 8 bases had no gene match. Germline V gene lookup returns CDR1 LNHDA and CDR2 SQIVND (reference sequence). CDR3 coding DNA: TGTGCCAGTAGTATAGGTACTTACAGGGGGAGTGAAGCTTTCTTT. Residues: CASSIGTYRGSEAFF.

This clonotype was picked up many times. V and J are TRBV6-5 and TRBJ1-1; D call uncertain. The germline V gene encodes CDR1 MNHEY and CDR2 SVGAGI. CDR3 length equals 16 residues. V lost 0 bases, J lost 0 bases, and 11 bases lay in between. The CDR3 spells CASSYSSQDMNTEAFF. The CDR3 nucleotides are TGTGCCAGCAGTTACTCGAGTCAGGATATGAACACTGAAGCTTTCTTT.

This clonotype was detected ten times or more. The rearrangement uses TRBV5-4 and TRBJ2-7; D may correspond to TRBD1 or TRBD2 (5 bases each). The V gene lost 0 bases and the J gene lost 3 bases, with 13 bases spanning the gap. This CDR3 has 15 amino acids. Germline lookup yields CDR1 SGHNT and CDR2 YYREEE (reference sequence). CDR3 sequence reads: CASSLGDRGRYEQYF. The DNA for the CDR3 is TGTGCCAGCAGCTTGGGCGATCGGGGACGCTACGAGCAGTACTTC.

This clonotype was counted ten times or more. The chain has TRBV20-1 and TRBJ2-7, with D perhaps being TRBD1 or TRBD2 (5 bases each). The V and J ends lost 1 base and 0 bases respectively, with 7 bases between them. The germline gives CDR1 DFQATT, CDR2 SNEGSKA (reference sequence). The CDR3 runs 13 residues. The CDR3 loop reads CSARGGTSYEQYF. CDR3 sequence (DNA): TGCAGTGCTAGAGGAGGGACCTCCTACGAGCAGTACTTC.

This clonotype was detected only a few times. The chain uses TRBV14 and TRBJ2-7, with unresolved D. The CDR3 has 12 amino acids. Trimming took off 4 bases at V and 6 bases at J, with 10 bases between the two ends. Germline values: CDR1 SGHDN, CDR2 FVKESK. The CDR3 DNA sequence: TGTGCCAGCAGCCGCGGCTTCCTCGAGCAGTACTTC. This encodes CASSRGFLEQYF.

This clonotype occurred many times. The chain links TRBV27 to TRBJ1-2; D perhaps matches TRBD1 (5 bases). Germline V CDR1 and CDR2: MNHEY, SMNVEV (reference sequence). Deletions cut 3 bases from V and 5 bases from J, with 10 bases between. The CDR3 covers 13 residues. CDR3 nucleotide sequence: TGTGCCAGCAGTTTTGAGGGGCGATATGGCTACACCTTC. This sequence encodes CASSFEGRYGYTF.

This clonotype was detected only a few times. This chain joins TRBV9 and TRBJ2-6, with 7 nucleotides matching TRBD2. The J call may be mistaken, given a closer DNA end match to TRBJ2-7. The CDR3 runs 14 residues. Germline lookup yields CDR1 SGDLS and CDR2 YYNGEE. CDR3 protein: CASSVDGGRGPQYF. The DNA of the CDR3 is TGTGCCAGCAGCGTAGACGGCGGGAGAGGACCGCAGTACTTC.

The chain uses TRBV6-5 and TRBJ2-3; D is ambiguous. This CDR3 spans 16 amino acids. The V gene's germline CDR1 is MNHEY and CDR2 SVGAGI. The V and J ends lost 2 bases and 0 bases respectively, with 12 bases between them. The CDR3 spells CASSYEASHSTDTQYF. CDR3 DNA: TGTGCCAGCAGTTACGAGGCTTCCCATAGCACAGATACGCAGTATTTT.

In this sample, this clonotype turned up many times. This rearrangement joins TRBV11-2 to TRBJ2-7; TRBD2 agrees at 11 bases. The CDR3 is 17 amino acids. Germline CDR1 is SGHAT and CDR2 is FQNNGV. The V segment lost 2 bases and the J segment 0 bases; nucleotides outside the gene matches: 6. CDR3 sequence: CASSLLAGGYFSYEQYF. Here the CDR3 DNA reads TGTGCCAGCAGCTTATTAGCGGGAGGGTACTTCTCCTACGAGCAGTACTTC.

This clonotype was seen ten or more times. The chain couples TRBV27 to TRBJ1-2; D possibly corresponds to TRBD1 (5 bases). Germline assignment: CDR1 MNHEY and CDR2 SMNVEV (reference sequence). The CDR3 has 15 residues. V dropped 5 bases and J dropped 9 bases, with 22 bases sitting between them. The CDR3 nucleotides are TGTGCCAGCAGTCGGAAGGGGTTTGGGGACCTGAGCTACACCTTC. Protein product: CASSRKGFGDLSYTF.

At least ten counts were recorded for this clonotype. This chain uses TRBV28 with TRBJ2-7; possibly TRBD1 or TRBD2 for D (5 bases each). V dropped 3 bases and J dropped 3 bases, with 21 bases sitting between them. The CDR3 consists of 17 residues. Germline V gene data show CDR1 as MDHEN and CDR2 as SYDVKM. The CDR3 DNA is TGTGCCAGCAGTTTGCGCCTCTCCGGGACCTCCGGCTACGAGCAGTACTTC. Translation gives CASSLRLSGTSGYEQYF.

There are many counts of this clonotype. The V gene is TRBV12-3 or TRBV12-4, the J gene TRBJ2-7; 9 bases align to TRBD2. The CDR3 runs 16 residues. Trimming removed 4 bases from V and 1 base from J; junction bases left unmatched: 8. CDR3 DNA sequence: TGTGCCAGCAGTTCTGGGACTAGCTACGGGTCCTACGAGCAGTACTTC. It codes for CASSSGTSYGSYEQYF.

The genes are TRBV7-8 and TRBJ2-7; D unresolved. The CDR3 length is 15 residues. In germline, CDR1 is SGHVS, CDR2 FQNEAQ. The V end was cut by 2 bases, the J end by 3 bases, with 14 bases between. The CDR3 nucleotides are TGTGCCAGCAGCTTAAATTCCAGACCCAACTACGAGCAGTACTTC. Protein: CASSLNSRPNYEQYF. Drawing the rest from reference TRBV7-8 and TRBJ2-7, the complete variable domain is GAGVSQSPRYKVAKRGQDVALRCDPISGHVSLFWYQQALGQGPEFLTYFQNEAQLDKSGLPSDRFFAERPEGSVSTLKIQRTQQEDSAVYLCASSLNSRPNYEQYFGPGTRLTVT.

This clonotype was counted a few times. The chain carries TRBV7-8 and TRBJ1-4; tentatively, D is TRBD1 (5 bases). The V gene's germline CDR1 is SGHVS and CDR2 FQNEAQ. V was clipped by 7 bases and J by 4 bases, with 19 bases between them. This CDR3 has 16 amino acids. CDR3: CASTDDIQAFNEKLFF. CDR3 DNA: TGTGCCAGCACCGACGATATACAGGCCTTTAATGAAAAACTGTTTTTT. The complete variable domain, with remaining parts taken from reference TRBV7-8 and TRBJ1-4, reads GAGVSQSPRYKVAKRGQDVALRCDPISGHVSLFWYQQALGQGPEFLTYFQNEAQLDKSGLPSDRFFAERPEGSVSTLKIQRTQQEDSAVYLCASTDDIQAFNEKLFFGSGTQLSVL.

The chain couples TRBV29-1 to TRBJ2-2, with 14 bases fitting TRBD2. Germline V gene lookup returns CDR1 SQVTM and CDR2 ANQGSEA. With V trimmed by 7 bases and J by 2 bases, 9 bases remained unmatched. The CDR3 length is 17 residues. In DNA form, the CDR3 reads TGCAGCGCCACTGGACTAGCGGGAGGCCTAAACACCGGGGAGCTGTTTTTT. This encodes CSATGLAGGLNTGELFF.

A few counts support this clonotype. The chain couples TRBV20-1 to TRBJ2-7; no firm D call. This CDR3 has 16 amino acids. Trimming removed 1 base from V and 4 bases from J, with 20 bases in between. CDR1 DFQATT and CDR2 SNEGSKA come from the germline V gene (reference sequence). In DNA form, the CDR3 reads TGCAGTGCTAGAGGAGTCAGGAGACTCCGGATGTACGAGCAGTACTTC. It translates to CSARGVRRLRMYEQYF.

In its sample, this clonotype was seen many times. A read error may produce the germline difference seen at one junction end. V is TRBV5-1 and J is TRBJ1-1; D not certain. The CDR3 has 14 amino acids. The germline V gene encodes CDR1 SGHRS and CDR2 YFSETQ. As DNA, the CDR3 is TGTGCCAGCAGTTTAGCTGGAGGGAACACTGAAGCTTTCTTT. Protein sequence: CASSLAGGNTEAFF.

This clonotype appeared once. The chain carries TRBV5-5 and TRBJ1-1; tentatively, D is TRBD1 (6 bases). V lost 0 bases and J 5 bases, leaving 17 bases between the germline ends. CDR1 and CDR2 from the germline V gene are SGHKS and YYEKEE (reference sequence). CDR3 length: 16 residues. The CDR3 DNA follows: TGTGCCAGCAGCTTGGGGGGGGGGGGGCTTGGAACTGAAGCTTTCTTT. This translates into CASSLGGGGLGTEAFF. The full variable domain, its missing parts supplied by reference TRBV5-5 and TRBJ1-1, is DAGVTQSPTHLIKTRGQQVTLRCSPISGHKSVSWYQQVLGQGPQFIFQYYEKEERGRGNFPDRFSARQFPNYSSELNVNALLLGDSALYLCASSLGGGGLGTEAFFGQGTRLTVV.

This clonotype has a count of ten or more. V is TRBV6-1 and J is TRBJ1-5; D is uncertain. Trimming pared 6 bases from V and 3 bases from J, leaving 6 bases between. Germline lookup yields CDR1 MNHNS and CDR2 SASEGT. This CDR3 has 12 residues. This CDR3 is CASSRSNQPQHF. The CDR3 DNA sequence: TGTGCCAGCAGCCGGTCCAATCAGCCCCAGCATTTT.

This clonotype was recorded at least ten times. The V and J genes are TRBV29-1 and TRBJ2-7; maybe TRBD2 (6 bases). The length of the CDR3 is 12 residues. With 3 bases removed from V and 4 bases from J, the gap between germline ends came to 10 bases. CDR1 is SQVTM, CDR2 ANQGSEA, per germline. The CDR3 is CSVEEGGYEQYF. The CDR3 nucleotides read TGCAGCGTTGAGGAGGGCGGGTACGAGCAGTACTTC.

This clonotype was picked up a small number of times. V and J are TRBV30 and TRBJ1-1; a weak D match, TRBD1 (6 bases). The CDR3 has 14 residues. Trimming pared 6 bases from V and 2 bases from J, leaving 16 bases between. Germline CDR1 and CDR2: GTSNPN and SVGIG (reference sequence). The CDR3 spells CACWTETPNTEAFF. In DNA, the CDR3 is TGTGCCTGCTGGACAGAGACCCCAAACACTGAAGCTTTCTTT.

This clonotype was seen a few times. The chain joins TRBV29-1 to TRBJ1-1, with unresolved D. Germline CDR1 SQVTM, CDR2 ANQGSEA. The CDR3 totals 8 residues. V was pared by 7 bases and J by 14 bases, with 11 bases between. CDR3 sequence reads: CSAPPAFF. CDR3 DNA sequence: TGCAGCGCCCCCCCGGCGTTCTTT. Supplemented by reference TRBV29-1 and TRBJ1-1, the full variable domain reads SAVISQKPSRDICQRGTSLTIQCQVDSQVTMMFWYRQQPGQSLTLIATANQGSEATYESGFVIDKFPISRPNLTFSTLTVSNMSPEDSSIYLCSAPPAFFGQGTRLTVV.